This entry is about one T cell receptor beta chain. The V end lost 8 bases, the J end lost 0 bases, and 11 bases lay between the germline ends. Germline values: CDR1 SNHLY, CDR2 FYNNEI. The CDR3 has 14 amino acids. Assay: immunoSEQ multiplex PCR; the TCRdb copy retains only in-frame clones and omits some. The sample holds 7,000 or so clones, about 62% seen once. This record comes from a study of PD-1 blockade in classical Hodgkin lymphoma. This sample's time point: cycle 4 day 1 (C4D1), after more than five weeks of nivolumab. There was relapse after autologous stem cell transplantation in every patient, and there was variation in brentuximab vedotin exposure. Researchers pulled CD8+ T cells out of thawed PBMCs using magnetic negative selection.

The chain employs TRBV2 and TRBJ2-1, with D hard to call. The sample was CD8+ T cells from blood, taken before the fourth cycle of nivolumab. The receptor comes from a human donor with classical Hodgkin lymphoma. DNA of the CDR3: TGTGCCAGCGTCGATTTGAGCTCCTACAATGAGCAGTTCTTC. Its protein is CASVDLSSYNEQFF.